This T cell receptor beta chain was recorded in a study of response to subunit inactivated influenza vaccine. General study points: With each seasonal influenza vaccination, the authors suggested, few new T cells are recruited.

This CDR3 spans 15 amino acids. The germline V gene encodes CDR1 MNHNS and CDR2 SASEGT. The V end lost 6 bases, the J end lost 2 bases, and 14 bases lay between the germline ends. TCRdb re-analysed the RT-PCR reads in MiXCR, keeping a single row per CDR3 protein. The sample shows 400,000 to 650,000 distinct CDR3 sequences, about 7.2% of them seen only once. This clonotype has a handful of counts. Antigen specificity is unknown. The chain is built from TRBV6-1 and TRBJ2-1; D may be TRBD1 (5 bases). The source is a man aged 45-69 years who received an inactivated influenza vaccine. Here the sequenced sample was PBMCs from blood, taken roughly 24 months after vaccination. The CDR3 DNA reads TGTGCCAGCAGCCTTCGCAGGGATCCCTACAATGAGCAGTTCTTC. It specifies CASSLRRDPYNEQFF.